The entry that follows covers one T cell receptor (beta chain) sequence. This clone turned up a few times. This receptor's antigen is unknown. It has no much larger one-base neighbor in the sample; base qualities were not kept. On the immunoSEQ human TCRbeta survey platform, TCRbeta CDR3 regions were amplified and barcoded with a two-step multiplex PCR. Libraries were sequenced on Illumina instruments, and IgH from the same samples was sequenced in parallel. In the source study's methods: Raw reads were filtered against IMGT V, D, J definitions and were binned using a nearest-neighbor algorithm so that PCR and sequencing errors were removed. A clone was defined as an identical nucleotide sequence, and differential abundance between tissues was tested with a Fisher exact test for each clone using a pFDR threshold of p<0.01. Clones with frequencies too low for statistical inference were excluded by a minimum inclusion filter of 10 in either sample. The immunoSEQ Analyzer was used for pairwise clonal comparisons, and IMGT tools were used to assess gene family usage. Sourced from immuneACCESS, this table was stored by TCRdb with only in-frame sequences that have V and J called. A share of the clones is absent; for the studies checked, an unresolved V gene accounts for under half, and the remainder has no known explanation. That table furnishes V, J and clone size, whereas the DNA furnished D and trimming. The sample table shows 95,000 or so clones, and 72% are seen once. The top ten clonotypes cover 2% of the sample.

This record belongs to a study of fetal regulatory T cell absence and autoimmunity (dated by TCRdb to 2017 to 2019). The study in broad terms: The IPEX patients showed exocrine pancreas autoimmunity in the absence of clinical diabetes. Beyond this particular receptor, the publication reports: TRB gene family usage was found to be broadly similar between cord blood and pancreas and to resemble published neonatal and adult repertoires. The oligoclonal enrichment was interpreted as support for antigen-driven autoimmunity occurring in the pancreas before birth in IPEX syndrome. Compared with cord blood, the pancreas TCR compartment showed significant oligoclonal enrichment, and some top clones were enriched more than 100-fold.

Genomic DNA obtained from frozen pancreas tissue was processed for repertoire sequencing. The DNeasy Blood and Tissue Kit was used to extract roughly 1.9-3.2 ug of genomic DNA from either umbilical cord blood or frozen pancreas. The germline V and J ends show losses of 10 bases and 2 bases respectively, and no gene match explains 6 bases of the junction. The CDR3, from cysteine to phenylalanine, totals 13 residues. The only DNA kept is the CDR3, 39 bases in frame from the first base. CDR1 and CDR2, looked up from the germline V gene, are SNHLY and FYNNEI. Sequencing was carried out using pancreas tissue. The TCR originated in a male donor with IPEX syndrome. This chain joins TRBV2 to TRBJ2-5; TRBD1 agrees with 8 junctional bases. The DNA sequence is TGTGCCACCGTCTACAGGGGGCAAGAGACCCAGTACTTC. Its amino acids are CATVYRGQETQYF.